The TCR beta chain under discussion was sequenced for a study of blood T cells in healthy people across ages. Overall study findings and caveats: Estimated diversity, derived from one million T cells, was regarded as an underestimate.

A second about 7 to 12 cycle PCR used barcoded and J-beta primers. Each CDR3 protein is one row after TCRdb ran MiXCR on the 5' RACE reads. The sample records about 570,000 distinct CDR3 sequences, approximately 27% being singletons. In germline, CDR1 is LGHNA, CDR2 YSLEER. The CDR3 has 15 residues. The V end was cut by 0 bases, the J end by 5 bases, with 10 bases between. Samples had at least 7 million PBMCs isolated from them. This clonotype has more than one count but fewer than ten. What it binds is unknown. V usage is TRBV4-3 and J usage is TRBJ1-4; unclear D gene. This clonotype originated in a woman aged 65 to 85 in good health. Sequenced: blood. CDR3 nucleotide sequence: TGCGCCAGCAGCCAAGACCCGGGGTTCAATGAAAAACTGTTTTTT. Translation gives CASSQDPGFNEKLFF.